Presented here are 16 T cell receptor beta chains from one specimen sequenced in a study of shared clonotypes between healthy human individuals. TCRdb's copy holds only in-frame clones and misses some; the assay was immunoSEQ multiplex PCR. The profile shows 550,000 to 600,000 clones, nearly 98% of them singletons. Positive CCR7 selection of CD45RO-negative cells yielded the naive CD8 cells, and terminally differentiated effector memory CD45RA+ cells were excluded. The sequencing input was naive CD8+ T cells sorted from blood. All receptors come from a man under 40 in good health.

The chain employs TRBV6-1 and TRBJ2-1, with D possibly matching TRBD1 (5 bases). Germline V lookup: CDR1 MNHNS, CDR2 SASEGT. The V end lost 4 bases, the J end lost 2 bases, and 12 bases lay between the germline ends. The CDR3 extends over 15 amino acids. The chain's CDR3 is CASSGLRDTYNEQFF. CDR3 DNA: TGTGCCAGCAGTGGTCTCAGGGATACCTACAATGAGCAGTTCTTC.

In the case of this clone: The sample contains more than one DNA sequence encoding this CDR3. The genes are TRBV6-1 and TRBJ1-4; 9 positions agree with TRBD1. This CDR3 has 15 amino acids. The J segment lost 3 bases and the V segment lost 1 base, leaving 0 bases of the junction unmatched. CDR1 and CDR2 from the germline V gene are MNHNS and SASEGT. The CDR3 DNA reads TGTGCCAGCAGTGAAGGGGACAGGGCTAATGAAAAACTGTTTTTT. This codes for CASSEGDRANEKLFF.

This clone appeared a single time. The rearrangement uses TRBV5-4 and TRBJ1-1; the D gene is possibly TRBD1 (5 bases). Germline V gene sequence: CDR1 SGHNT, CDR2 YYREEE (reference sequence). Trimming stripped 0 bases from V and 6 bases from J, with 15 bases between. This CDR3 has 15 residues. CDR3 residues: CASSLGVAWDPEAFF. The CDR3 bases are TGTGCCAGCAGCTTGGGTGTAGCCTGGGACCCTGAAGCTTTCTTT. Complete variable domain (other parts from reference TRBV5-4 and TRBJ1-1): ETGVTQSPTHLIKTRGQQVTLRCSSQSGHNTVSWYQQALGQGPQFIFQYYREEENGRGNFPPRFSGLQFPNYSSELNVNALELDDSALYLCASSLGVAWDPEAFFGQGTRLTVV.

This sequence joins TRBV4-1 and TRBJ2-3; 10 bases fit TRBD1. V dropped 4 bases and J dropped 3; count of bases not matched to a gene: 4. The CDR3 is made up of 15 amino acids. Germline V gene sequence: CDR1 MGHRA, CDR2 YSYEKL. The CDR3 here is CASSLRDRGTDTQYF. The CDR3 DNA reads TGCGCCAGCAGCCTACGGGACAGGGGAACAGATACGCAGTATTTT.

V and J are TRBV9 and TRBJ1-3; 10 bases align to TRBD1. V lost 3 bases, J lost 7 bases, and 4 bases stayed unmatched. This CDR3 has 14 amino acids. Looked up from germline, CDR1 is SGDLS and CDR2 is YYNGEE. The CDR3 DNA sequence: TGTGCCAGCAGCGGACAGGGGGCTGTCAACACCATATATTTT. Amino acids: CASSGQGAVNTIYF.

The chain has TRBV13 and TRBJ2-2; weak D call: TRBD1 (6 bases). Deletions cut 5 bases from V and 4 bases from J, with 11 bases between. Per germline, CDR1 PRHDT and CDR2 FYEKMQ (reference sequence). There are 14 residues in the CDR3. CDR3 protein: CASSTYRVTGELFF. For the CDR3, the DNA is TGTGCCAGCAGCACCTACAGGGTCACCGGGGAGCTGTTTTTT.

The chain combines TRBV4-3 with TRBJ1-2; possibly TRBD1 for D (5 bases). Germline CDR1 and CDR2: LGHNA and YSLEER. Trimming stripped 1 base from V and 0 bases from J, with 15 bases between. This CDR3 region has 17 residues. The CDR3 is CASSQAPGTHPNYGYTF. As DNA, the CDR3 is TGCGCCAGCAGCCAAGCCCCCGGGACCCACCCTAACTATGGCTACACCTTC.

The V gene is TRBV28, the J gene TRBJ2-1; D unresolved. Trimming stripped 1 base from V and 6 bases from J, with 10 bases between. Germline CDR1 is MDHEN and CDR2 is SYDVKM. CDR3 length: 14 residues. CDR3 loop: CASSLSDSFNEQFF. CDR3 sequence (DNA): TGTGCCAGCAGTTTATCCGACTCGTTCAATGAGCAGTTCTTC.

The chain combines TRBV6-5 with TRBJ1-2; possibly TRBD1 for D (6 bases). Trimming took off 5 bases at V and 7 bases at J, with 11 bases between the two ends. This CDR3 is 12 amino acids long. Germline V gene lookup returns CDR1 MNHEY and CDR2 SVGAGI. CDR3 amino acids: CASSPGTFGYTF. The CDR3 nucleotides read TGTGCCAGCAGTCCCGGGACATTTGGCTACACCTTC.

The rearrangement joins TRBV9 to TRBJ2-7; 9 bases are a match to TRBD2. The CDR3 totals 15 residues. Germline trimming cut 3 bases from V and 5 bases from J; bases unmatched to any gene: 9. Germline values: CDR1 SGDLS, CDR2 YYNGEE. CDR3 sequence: CASSEGLAYFDEQYF. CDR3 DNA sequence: TGTGCCAGCAGCGAGGGACTAGCTTATTTCGACGAGCAGTACTTC.

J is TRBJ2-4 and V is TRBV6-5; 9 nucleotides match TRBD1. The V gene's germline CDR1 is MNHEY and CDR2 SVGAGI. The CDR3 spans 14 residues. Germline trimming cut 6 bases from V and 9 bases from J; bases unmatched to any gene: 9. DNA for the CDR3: TGTGCCAGCAGCCCCACAGGGGGCGAGGGCATTCAGTACTTC. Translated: CASSPTGGEGIQYF.

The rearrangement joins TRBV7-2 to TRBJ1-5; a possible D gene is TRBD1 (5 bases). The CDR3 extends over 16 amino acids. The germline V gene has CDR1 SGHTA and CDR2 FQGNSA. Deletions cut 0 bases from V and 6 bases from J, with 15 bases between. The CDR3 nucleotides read TGTGCCAGCAGCTTAGCGAGGGGAGGGGTCGGTCAGCCCCAGCATTTT. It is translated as CASSLARGGVGQPQHF.

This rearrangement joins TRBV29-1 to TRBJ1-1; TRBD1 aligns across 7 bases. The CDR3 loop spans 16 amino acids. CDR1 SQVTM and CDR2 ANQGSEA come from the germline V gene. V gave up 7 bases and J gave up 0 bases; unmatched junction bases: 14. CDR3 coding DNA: TGCAGCGCTACGTACCGGGACAGACGAATGAACACTGAAGCTTTCTTT. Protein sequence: CSATYRDRRMNTEAFF.

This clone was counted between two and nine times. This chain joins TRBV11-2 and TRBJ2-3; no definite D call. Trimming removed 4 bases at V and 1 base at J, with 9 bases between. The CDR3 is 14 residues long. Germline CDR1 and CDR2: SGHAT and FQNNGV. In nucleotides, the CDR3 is TGTGCCAGCAGCTCAGAGGACCGCACAGATACGCAGTATTTT. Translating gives CASSSEDRTDTQYF.

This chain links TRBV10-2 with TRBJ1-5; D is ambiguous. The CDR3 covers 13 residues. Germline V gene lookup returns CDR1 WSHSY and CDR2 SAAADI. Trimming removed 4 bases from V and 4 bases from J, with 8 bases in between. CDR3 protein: CASSGQENQPQHF. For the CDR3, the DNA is TGCGCCAGCAGTGGGCAGGAAAATCAGCCCCAGCATTTT.

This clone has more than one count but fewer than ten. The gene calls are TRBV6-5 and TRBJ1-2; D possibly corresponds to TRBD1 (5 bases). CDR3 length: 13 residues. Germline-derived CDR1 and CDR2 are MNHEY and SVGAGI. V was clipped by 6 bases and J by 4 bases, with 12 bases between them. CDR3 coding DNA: TGTGCCAGCAGCCGGGACCGTACCTATGGCTACACCTTC. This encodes CASSRDRTYGYTF.